This entry describes one T cell receptor (beta chain). The record originates from a study of shared clonotypes between healthy human individuals. The data were produced by immunoSEQ multiplex PCR, yet TCRdb's version contains in-frame clones alone and is incomplete. The sample has about 1.1 million clones, 70% to 80% seen once. The CDR3 contains 13 residues. CDR1 and CDR2 from the germline V gene are SNHLY and FYNNEI. V was pared by 0 bases and J by 10 bases, with 11 bases between. J is TRBJ2-3 and V is TRBV2, with D possibly TRBD1 on 5 matching bases. This sequence was found in a man aged 18 to 35 in good health. Some clones in this sample may be carry-over from other donors' samples. Sequencing was carried out using memory CD4+ T cells from PBMCs. Subset given: CD45RA-negative fraction. CDR3 region: CASSEADLGAQYF. The CDR3 region has the DNA TGTGCCAGCAGTGAAGCGGACCTAGGGGCGCAGTATTTT.